The 22 T cell receptor beta chains reported below all come from one sample, sequenced in a study of OX40 agonist ivuxolimab in advanced cancers. Generated by immunoSEQ multiplex PCR, the TCRdb table keeps only in-frame clones and is missing some. The sample shows more than 50,000 clones, 75% to 90% of them seen only once. This specimen was CD4+ or CD8+ T cells sorted from blood, taken in a trial of the OX40 agonist ivuxolimab. Every receptor here comes from an adult with an advanced solid tumor such as melanoma, head and neck, liver or kidney cancer.

The V gene is TRBV7-9, the J gene TRBJ2-1, with 13 positions matching TRBD2. J gave up 5 bases and V 4 bases, and 5 bases lay outside the gene matches. This CDR3 has 16 amino acids. Germline V CDR1 and CDR2: SEHNR, FQNEAQ (reference sequence). CDR3 in amino acids: CASSSVGTSGNNEQFF. The CDR3 DNA follows: TGTGCCAGCAGCTCAGTGGGGACTAGCGGGAACAATGAGCAGTTCTTC. Drawing the rest from reference TRBV7-9 and TRBJ2-1, the complete variable domain is DTGVSQNPRHKITKRGQNVTFRCDPISEHNRLYWYRQTLGQGPEFLTYFQNEAQLEKSRLLSDRFSAERPKGSFSTLEIQRTEQGDSAMYLCASSSVGTSGNNEQFFGPGTRLTVL.

The count of this clone is one. The CDR3 here is CASRKTVNTEAFF. In DNA form, the CDR3 reads TGTGCCAGCAGAAAGACAGTGAACACTGAAGCTTTCTTT. This chain joins TRBV6-5 and TRBJ1-1; D might be TRBD1 (5 bases). CDR3 size: 13 residues. The germline V gene has CDR1 MNHEY and CDR2 SVGAGI. The V end was cut by 6 bases, the J end by 0 bases, with 8 bases between.

The J gene is TRBJ2-5, the V gene TRBV27; 11 bases align to TRBD1. Germline CDR1 reads MNHEY; CDR2 reads SMNVEV (reference sequence). The V segment lost 7 bases and the J segment 5 bases; nucleotides outside the gene matches: 6. The CDR3 loop spans 14 amino acids. The CDR3 protein is CASKGQGVSETQYF. The CDR3 DNA reads TGTGCCAGCAAGGGACAGGGGGTTTCTGAGACCCAGTACTTC.

A single count supports this clone. The chain is built from TRBV10-3 and TRBJ2-6; D is uncertain. CDR1 is ENHRY and CDR2 is SYGVKD in the germline V gene. The CDR3 covers 17 residues. Trimming removed 3 bases at V and 0 bases at J, with 12 bases between. As DNA, the CDR3 is TGTGCCATCAGTGAAGGTTGGCAGAGCTCTGGGGCCAACGTCCTGACTTTC. It codes for CAISEGWQSSGANVLTF.

This rearrangement joins TRBV2 to TRBJ2-7; D is undetermined. The CDR3 runs 13 residues. The V gene lost 2 bases and the J gene lost 5 bases, with 10 bases spanning the gap. CDR1 is SNHLY, CDR2 FYNNEI, per germline. CDR3 nucleotides: TGTGCCAGCAGTGAATTGGAGAGGAACGAGCAGTACTTC. This codes for CASSELERNEQYF.

The rearrangement links TRBV6-6 to TRBJ1-6; D call uncertain. The ends were cut back, 3 bases at V and 7 bases at J, with 13 bases in the middle. This CDR3 has 15 amino acids. Germline assignment: CDR1 MNHNY and CDR2 SVGAGI (reference sequence). The CDR3 sequence is CASSYSGESNSPLHF. The CDR3 coding sequence is TGTGCCAGCAGTTATAGCGGGGAGAGCAATTCACCCCTCCACTTT.

The chain combines TRBV2 with TRBJ1-2; D unresolved. This CDR3 has 13 residues. The V end lost 1 base, the J end lost 8 bases, and 11 bases lay between the germline ends. Germline CDR1 SNHLY, CDR2 FYNNEI. CDR3 bases: TGTGCCAGCAGTGAAGGCCGGCATCGGGGCTACACCTTC. Its translation: CASSEGRHRGYTF.

The chain carries TRBV5-1 and TRBJ1-6; D remains unclear. CDR1 is SGHRS, CDR2 YFSETQ, per germline. The CDR3 spans 14 residues. Trimming removed 0 bases from V and 7 bases from J, with 8 bases in between. CDR3 sequence reads: CASSLVGGNSPLHF. Written as DNA, the CDR3 is TGCGCCAGCAGCTTGGTCGGAGGCAATTCACCCCTCCACTTT.

A single count supports this clone. The V call is TRBV6-6, the J call TRBJ2-5; D gene unclear. Germline CDR1 is MNHNY and CDR2 is SVGAGI (reference sequence). Trimming cost V 5 bases and J 0 bases, with 4 bases left between them. The CDR3 extends over 12 amino acids. Written as DNA, the CDR3 is TGTGCCAGCAGTCAATACCAAGAGACCCAGTACTTC. Translating it yields CASSQYQETQYF.

This chain connects TRBV6-6 to TRBJ1-1, with D possibly TRBD1 on 5 matching bases. CDR1 is MNHNY and CDR2 is SVGAGI in the germline V gene (reference sequence). The CDR3 is 13 amino acids. Deletions cut 7 bases from V and 5 bases from J, with 14 bases between. The CDR3 coding sequence is TGTGCCAGCACCCCCCCGGGGGGGACTGAAGCTTTCTTT. Its protein is CASTPPGGTEAFF.

This CDR3 reads CASSLQGQGLNIQYF. The CDR3 DNA reads TGTGCCAGCAGTTTGCAGGGACAGGGTTTAAACATTCAGTACTTC. The genes are TRBV28 and TRBJ2-4; 9 nucleotides match TRBD1. The CDR3 has 15 residues. CDR1 is MDHEN and CDR2 is SYDVKM in the germline V gene. V was pared by 3 bases and J by 6 bases, with 6 bases of the junction left unmatched.

The V and J genes are TRBV5-1 and TRBJ2-1; 10 bases agree with TRBD2. J was trimmed by 5 bases and V by 0 bases; bases with no gene match: 5. From germline, CDR1 is SGHRS and CDR2 YFSETQ. The CDR3 has 16 amino acids. CDR3 sequence (DNA): TGCGCCAGCAGCTTGGGAGGGACTAGCGCCAACAATGAGCAGTTCTTC. Translation gives CASSLGGTSANNEQFF.

This chain joins TRBV7-3 and TRBJ2-1; no reliable D call. CDR1 is SGHTA, CDR2 FQGTGA, per germline. The CDR3 has 13 residues. Trimming pared 2 bases from V and 2 bases from J, leaving 4 bases between. The CDR3 DNA reads as TGTGCCAGCAGCTTAGCGGCCTACAATGAGCAGTTCTTC. Translated: CASSLAAYNEQFF.

The chain has TRBV29-1 and TRBJ2-7; D uncertain. Germline loops: CDR1 SQVTM, CDR2 ANQGSEA. The CDR3 has 15 residues. V was pared by 6 bases and J by 0 bases, with 18 bases between. This chain's CDR3 is CSVESSEYSSYEQYF. In DNA, the CDR3 is TGCAGCGTCGAATCCAGCGAGTACAGCTCCTACGAGCAGTACTTC.

The chain carries TRBV6-1 and TRBJ2-3, with TRBD1 matching 7 bases. Germline CDR1 and CDR2: MNHNS and SASEGT. J lost 1 base, V lost 1 base, and 5 bases had no gene match. The CDR3 has 16 residues. CDR3 in amino acids: CASSEGLTGRTDTQYF. The CDR3 bases are TGTGCCAGCAGTGAAGGCCTGACAGGGCGCACAGATACGCAGTATTTT.

This chain links TRBV28 with TRBJ2-7; D is ambiguous. The V end lost 2 bases, the J end lost 3 bases, and 8 bases lay between the germline ends. CDR1 and CDR2 (germline): MDHEN, SYDVKM. The CDR3 consists of 13 residues. CDR3 region: CASSLDIIYEQYF. In nucleotides, the CDR3 is TGTGCCAGCAGTTTAGATATAATCTACGAGCAGTACTTC.

This clone occurred once. V usage is TRBV9 and J usage is TRBJ1-2; D is ambiguous. Germline values: CDR1 SGDLS, CDR2 YYNGEE. V was pared by 2 bases and J by 4 bases, with 9 bases between. The length of the CDR3 is 13 residues. CDR3 nucleotide sequence: TGTGCCAGCAGCGTCGAAGGGCCCTATGGCTACACCTTC. Protein sequence: CASSVEGPYGYTF.

The sample holds one count of this clone. The chain is built from TRBV27 and TRBJ2-5, with D uncertain. The CDR3 covers 13 residues. CDR1 is MNHEY and CDR2 is SMNVEV in the germline V gene (reference sequence). V was clipped by 7 bases and J by 4 bases, with 13 bases between them. The CDR3 reads CASKSELGETQYF. CDR3 in DNA: TGTGCCAGCAAATCGGAGCTTGGAGAGACCCAGTACTTC.

The chain carries TRBV2 and TRBJ2-5, with D unresolved. V lost 6 bases and J 2 bases, leaving 16 bases between the germline ends. The CDR3 is 15 amino acids. The V gene's germline CDR1 is SNHLY and CDR2 FYNNEI. This CDR3 reads CASSPQGPGQETQYF. The DNA of the CDR3 is TGTGCCAGCAGCCCTCAAGGACCGGGTCAAGAGACCCAGTACTTC.

This chain uses TRBV29-1 with TRBJ2-1; D is unclear. This CDR3 is 13 amino acids long. Deletions cut 2 bases from V and 0 bases from J, with 5 bases between. CDR1 is SQVTM and CDR2 is ANQGSEA in the germline V gene. This chain's CDR3 is CSVERRSYNEQFF. DNA for the CDR3: TGCAGCGTTGAAAGGCGCTCCTACAATGAGCAGTTCTTC.

V gene TRBV2 combines with J gene TRBJ2-2; no reliable D call. The CDR3 has 12 amino acids. V lost 1 base and J lost 5, with 2 bases in between. Per germline, CDR1 SNHLY and CDR2 FYNNEI. Here the CDR3 reads CASSEGTGELFF. CDR3 DNA sequence: TGTGCCAGCAGTGAAGGAACCGGGGAGCTGTTTTTT.

This clone was seen only a few times. The chain joins TRBV28 to TRBJ1-1; tentatively, D is TRBD1 (5 bases). Trimming shortened V by 6 bases and J by 4 bases, and 15 bases separated the two germline ends. Per the germline V gene, CDR1 is MDHEN and CDR2 is SYDVKM. The CDR3 runs to 14 residues. This chain's CDR3 is CASSPVGGGTEAFF. CDR3 nucleotide sequence: TGTGCCAGCAGCCCCGTTGGGGGGGGCACTGAAGCTTTCTTT.